This TCR beta chain stems from a study of early T cells in non-severe SARS-CoV-2 infection. The study, taken as a whole, reports: Matching results from VDJdb favored anti-spike CD8 responses, leaving private and CD4 specificities undetected.

This clonotype has only a few counts. Its matching antigen is unknown. The CDR3 length is 14 residues. The germline CDR1 and CDR2 sequences are SEHNR and FQNEAQ (reference sequence). V lost 0 bases to trimming and J lost 6 bases; unmatched junction nucleotides: 4. In the library, individual cDNA molecules carried attached unique molecular identifiers. TCRdb re-analysed the 5' RACE reads in MiXCR, keeping a single row per CDR3 protein. This table holds just over 60,000 distinct CDR3 sequences, roughly a tenth found once. The sequence derives from an adult who was a healthcare worker with PCR-confirmed SARS-CoV-2 infection or an uninfected control (not recorded which). Sequencing was carried out using whole blood. The V gene is TRBV7-9, the J gene TRBJ1-1; 7 bases map to TRBD1. CDR3 protein: CASSLAHRGSEAFF. The CDR3 DNA follows: TGTGCCAGCAGCTTAGCACACAGGGGATCTGAAGCTTTCTTT.